This passage covers 4 T cell receptor beta chains from one sample sequenced in a study of spatial heterogeneity in lung cancer. TCRdb re-called the 5' RACE reads with MiXCR, one entry per CDR3 protein. The repertoire holds about 26,000 distinct CDR3 sequences, 13% seen once, with roughly 26% in the top ten. The time point here: sample taken at primary tumor resection. Unsorted whole RNA from tumor, nontumor lung or frozen PBMC underwent sequencing. Material: PBMCs, obtained at surgery. These receptors originate from a female donor with early-stage non-small cell lung cancer.

At least ten counts were recorded for this clonotype. V usage is TRBV3-1 and J usage is TRBJ1-6; 8 bases are a match to TRBD1. Germline lookup yields CDR1 LGHDT and CDR2 YNNKEL (reference sequence). J was trimmed by 11 bases and V by 2 bases; bases with no gene match: 8. This CDR3 contains 15 residues. CDR3 sequence (DNA): TGTGCCAGCAGCCAACTCGGGACAGGAAAGACACCCCTCCACTTT. Amino acids: CASSQLGTGKTPLHF. Full variable domain (remainder filled in from reference TRBV3-1 and TRBJ1-6): DTAVSQTPKYLVTQMGNDKSIKCEQNLGHDTMYWYKQDSKKFLKIMFSYNNKELIINETVPNRFSPKSPDKAHLNLHINSLELGDSAVYFCASSQLGTGKTPLHFGNGTRLTVT.

In its sample, this clonotype was seen many times. The chain links TRBV3-1 to TRBJ2-1, with TRBD2 matching 11 bases. Germline CDR1 reads LGHDT; CDR2 reads YNNKEL (reference sequence). The junction had 6 bases not matched to a gene; V was cut back by 1 base and J by 10 bases. The CDR3 covers 15 residues. The CDR3 DNA is TGTGCCAGCAGCCAAGTCATAGCGGGAGGGGGGGAGCAGTTCTTC. Encoded protein: CASSQVIAGGGEQFF.

This clonotype showed up many times. The J gene is TRBJ2-1, the V gene TRBV14; 8 bases are a match to TRBD1. The germline V gene encodes CDR1 SGHDN and CDR2 FVKESK. The ends lost 4 bases at V and 7 bases at J; junction bases unmatched: 12. The CDR3 is 16 amino acids. For the CDR3, the DNA is TGTGCCAGCAGCCGAAACTCCGGACAGGGTATAAATGAGCAGTTCTTC. It encodes CASSRNSGQGINEQFF.

There are many counts of this clonotype. This chain links TRBV29-1 with TRBJ2-2; 8 nucleotides line up with TRBD1. From germline, CDR1 is SQVTM and CDR2 ANQGSEA. The CDR3 is made up of 12 amino acids. V lost 4 bases to trimming and J lost 7 bases; unmatched junction nucleotides: 2. The DNA for the CDR3 is TGCAGCGTTGGACAGGGGATCGGGGAGCTGTTTTTT. It codes for CSVGQGIGELFF.